This T cell receptor (beta chain) is drawn from a study of radiation and T cells in renal cell carcinoma. Study results and caveats: From baseline, blood top tumor clonotypes peaked at 2 weeks post-radiation. Baseline intratumoral clonotype presence is unknown without pretreatment biopsies.

In this sample, this clone turned up a few times. Its antigen is not identified. As for time point: blood 4 weeks post-SBRT, at nephrectomy. As to treatment: 15 Gy SBRT to primary tumor, nephrectomy 4 weeks later. Nephrectomy followed 15 Gy stereotactic body radiation by 4 weeks. Serial blood draws occurred at baseline and 2 and 4 weeks post-SBRT. Produced via immunoSEQ multiplex PCR; TCRdb's table is partial and in-frame only. The table lists about 100,000 clones, 75% to 85% of them singletons, with around 7.7% in the top ten. The CDR3 runs 15 residues. Germline lookup yields CDR1 SGHDN and CDR2 FVKESK. Trimming took off 4 bases at V and 5 bases at J, with 14 bases between the two ends.

Sequenced material: blood, taken from a patient whose treatment included radiotherapy and nephrectomy. The TCR originated in a man aged 60-69 years with renal cell carcinoma. The genes are TRBV14 and TRBJ2-2, with D possibly TRBD1 on 5 matching bases. In DNA form, the CDR3 reads TGTGCCAGCAGCCGTTTCAACCAGGGAACCGGGGAGCTGTTTTTT. The encoded protein is CASSRFNQGTGELFF.